This TCR beta chain was documented in a study of T cell repertoires in cytomegalovirus infection (dated by TCRdb to the late 2010s). Regarding the complete study: Donor HLA type was relevant to the analysis, as public TCR beta signatures indicated carriage of CMV infection together with the matching HLA type.

The paper as a whole reports these results and caveats: In both this cohort and an independent roughly 400-donor cohort, the cumulative frequency of public TCR beta family members distinguished carriers of CMV infection plus the relevant HLA type. The ex vivo response was dominated by HLA-C-restricted CMV-specific TCR beta clonotypes, and the single most frequent clonotype in two of eight donors was supplied by these HLA-C-restricted clonotypes.

A word on this clonotype: Its recognized antigen is unknown. Base qualities are not at hand, and no much larger clone is one base apart.

TCRdb records Illumina HiSeq 1500 as the sequencer. TCRdb trimmed the raw reads at Q25, called clones with MiXCR and kept productive beta chains. CDR3 protein duplicates are merged, each entry listing the most common genes and DNA. In all, the sample holds about 160,000 distinct CDR3 sequences, and 15% to 20% of those were seen once. Roughly a sixth of the sample rests with the top ten. CDR1 is given as SGHKS and CDR2 as YYEKEE, both from the germline V gene (reference sequence). Including cysteine and phenylalanine, the CDR3 has 17 amino acids. Here the CDR3 DNA is all that survives: 51 bases in frame from base 1. From V the trimming removes 1 base and from J it removes 5 bases, while the gene matches leave 8 bases of the junction unaccounted for.

Recombination linked TRBV5-5 to TRBJ2-1, with 11 junctional bases fitting TRBD2. The origin of this receptor is a human donor in good health (CMV status not recorded). Some clones in this sample may be carry-over from other donors' samples. The sample consisted of CD8+ T cells from PBMCs. The encoded CDR3 is CASSLLAGGLENNEQFF. The DNA is TGTGCCAGCAGCTTGTTAGCGGGGGGGCTCGAGAACAATGAGCAGTTCTTC.